This T cell receptor (beta chain) was sequenced during a study of blood T cell repertoires in COVID-19. Study-wide context: From the United States, Italy and Spain came samples of acute and convalescent COVID-19.

Across over 20 US areas, participants ranged in age from about 18 to 89 years. Measured with immunoSEQ multiplex PCR; TCRdb has only the in-frame clones, and not every one. This sample carries about 300,000 clones, roughly 89% of them seen once, and the ten largest clones take 1.5% to 2%. The CDR3 covers 17 residues. Sequencing was done on a sample of PBMCs or T cells enriched from blood (not recorded which). The chain has TRBV21-1 and TRBJ1-3; TRBD1, the table's D call, was not compared with the DNA. TRBV21-1 represents a pseudogene. The TCR comes from a woman between 40 and 55 years old who had recovered from COVID-19. The CDR3 is CASSNRGTGNSGNTIYF. In DNA form, the CDR3 reads TGTGCCAGCAGCAATAGGGGGACAGGGAACTCTGGAAACACCATATATTTT.